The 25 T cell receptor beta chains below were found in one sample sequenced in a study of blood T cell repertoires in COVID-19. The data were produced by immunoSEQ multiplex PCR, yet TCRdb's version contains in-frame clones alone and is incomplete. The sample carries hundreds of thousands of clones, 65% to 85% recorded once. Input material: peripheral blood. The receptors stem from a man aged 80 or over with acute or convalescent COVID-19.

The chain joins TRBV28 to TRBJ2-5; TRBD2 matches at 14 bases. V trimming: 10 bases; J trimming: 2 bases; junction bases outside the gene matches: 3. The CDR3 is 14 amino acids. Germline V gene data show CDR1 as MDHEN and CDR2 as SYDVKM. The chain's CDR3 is CATRLAGGQETQYF. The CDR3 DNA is TGTGCCACCAGACTAGCGGGGGGGCAAGAGACCCAGTACTTC.

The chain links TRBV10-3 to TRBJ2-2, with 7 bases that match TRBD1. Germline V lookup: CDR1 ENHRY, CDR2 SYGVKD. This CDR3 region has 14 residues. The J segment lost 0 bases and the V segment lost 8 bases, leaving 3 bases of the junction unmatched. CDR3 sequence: CAIRDRANTGELFF. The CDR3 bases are TGTGCCATCCGAGACAGGGCGAACACCGGGGAGCTGTTTTTT.

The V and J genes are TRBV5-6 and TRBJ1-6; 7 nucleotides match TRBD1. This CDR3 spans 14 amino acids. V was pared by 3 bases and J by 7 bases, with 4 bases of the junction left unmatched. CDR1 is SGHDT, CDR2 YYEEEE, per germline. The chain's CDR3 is CASSYGDRNSPLHF. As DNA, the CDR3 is TGTGCCAGCAGCTACGGGGACAGAAATTCACCCCTCCACTTT.

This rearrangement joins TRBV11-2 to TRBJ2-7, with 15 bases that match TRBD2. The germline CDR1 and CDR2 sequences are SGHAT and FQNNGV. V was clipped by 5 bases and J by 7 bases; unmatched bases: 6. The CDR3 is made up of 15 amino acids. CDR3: CASSPGLAGGREQYF. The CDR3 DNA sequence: TGTGCCAGCAGCCCGGGACTAGCGGGAGGTCGAGAGCAGTACTTC.

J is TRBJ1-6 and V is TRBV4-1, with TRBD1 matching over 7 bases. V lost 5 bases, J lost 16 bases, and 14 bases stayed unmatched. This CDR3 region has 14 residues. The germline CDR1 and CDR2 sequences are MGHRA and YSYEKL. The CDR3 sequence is CASSREPGQDRLHF. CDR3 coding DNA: TGCGCCAGCAGCAGAGAACCCGGACAGGACCGTCTCCACTTT.

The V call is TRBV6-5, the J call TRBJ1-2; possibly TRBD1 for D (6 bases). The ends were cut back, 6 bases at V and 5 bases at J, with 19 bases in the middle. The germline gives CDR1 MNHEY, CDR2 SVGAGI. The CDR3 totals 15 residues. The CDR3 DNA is TGTGCCAGCAGAAACCACGGACAGCCTTCTTATGGCTACACCTTC. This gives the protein CASRNHGQPSYGYTF.

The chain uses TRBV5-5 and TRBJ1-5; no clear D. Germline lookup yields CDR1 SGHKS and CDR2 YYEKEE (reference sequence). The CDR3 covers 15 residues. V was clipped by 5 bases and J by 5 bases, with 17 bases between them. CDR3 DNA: TGTGCCAGCAGGTCCGGGCCCGGAGGCCATCAGCCCCAGCATTTT. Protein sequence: CASRSGPGGHQPQHF.

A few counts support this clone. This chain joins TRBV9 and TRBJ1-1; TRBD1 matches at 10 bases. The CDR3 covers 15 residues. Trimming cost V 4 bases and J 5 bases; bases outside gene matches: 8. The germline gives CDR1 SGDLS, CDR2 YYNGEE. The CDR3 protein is CASSTGQGVATEAFF. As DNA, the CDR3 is TGTGCCAGCAGCACCGGACAGGGGGTTGCGACTGAAGCTTTCTTT.

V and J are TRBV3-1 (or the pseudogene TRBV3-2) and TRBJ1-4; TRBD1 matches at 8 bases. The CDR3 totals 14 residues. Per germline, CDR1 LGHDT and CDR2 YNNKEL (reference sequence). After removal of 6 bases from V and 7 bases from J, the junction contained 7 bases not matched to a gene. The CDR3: CASSPRTGREKLFF. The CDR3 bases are TGTGCCAGCAGTCCCCGGACAGGGCGTGAAAAACTGTTTTTT.

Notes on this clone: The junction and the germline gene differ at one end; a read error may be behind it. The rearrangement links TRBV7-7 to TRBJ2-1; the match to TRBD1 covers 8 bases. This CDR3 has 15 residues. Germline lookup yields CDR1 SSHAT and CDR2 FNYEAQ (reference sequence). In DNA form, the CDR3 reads TGTGCTAGCAGCTTACAGGGGGGCGAATTCCATGAGCAGTTCTTC. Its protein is CASSLQGGEFHEQFF. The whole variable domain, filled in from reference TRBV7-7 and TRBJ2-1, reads GAGVSQSPRYKVTKRGQDVTLRCDPISSHATLYWYQQALGQGPEFLTYFNYEAQPDKSGLPSDRFSAERPEGSISTLTIQRTEQRDSAMYRCASSLQGGEFHEQFFGPGTRLTVL.

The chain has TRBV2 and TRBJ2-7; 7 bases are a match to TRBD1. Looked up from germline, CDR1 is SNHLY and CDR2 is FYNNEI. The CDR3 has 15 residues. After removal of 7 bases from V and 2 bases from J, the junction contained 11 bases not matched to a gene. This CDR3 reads CASTPGGTVTYEQYF. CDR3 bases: TGTGCCAGCACCCCGGGTGGGACAGTAACCTACGAGCAGTACTTC. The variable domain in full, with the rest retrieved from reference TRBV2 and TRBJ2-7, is EPEVTQTPSHQVTQMGQEVILRCVPISNHLYFYWYRQILGQKVEFLVSFYNNEISEKSEIFDDQFSVERPDGSNFTLKIRSTKLEDSAMYFCASTPGGTVTYEQYFGPGTRLTVT.

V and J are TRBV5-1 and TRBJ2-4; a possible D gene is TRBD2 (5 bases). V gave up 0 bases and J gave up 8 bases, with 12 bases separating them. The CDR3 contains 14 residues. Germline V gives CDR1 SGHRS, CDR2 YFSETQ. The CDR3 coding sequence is TGCGCCAGCAGCTTGGAAGTGGGGAGAGACATTCAGTACTTC. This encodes CASSLEVGRDIQYF. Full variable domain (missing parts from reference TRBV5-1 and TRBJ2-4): KAGVTQTPRYLIKTRGQQVTLSCSPISGHRSVSWYQQTPGQGLQFLFEYFSETQRNKGNFPGRFSGRQFSNSRSEMNVSTLELGDSALYLCASSLEVGRDIQYFGAGTRLSVL.

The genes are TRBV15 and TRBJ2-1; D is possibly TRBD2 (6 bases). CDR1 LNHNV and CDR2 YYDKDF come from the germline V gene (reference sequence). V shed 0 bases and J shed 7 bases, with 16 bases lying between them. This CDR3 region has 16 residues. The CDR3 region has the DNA TGTGCCACCAGCAGAGAGGGCCGGCAGCGGGCAAATGAGCAGTTCTTC. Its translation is CATSREGRQRANEQFF.

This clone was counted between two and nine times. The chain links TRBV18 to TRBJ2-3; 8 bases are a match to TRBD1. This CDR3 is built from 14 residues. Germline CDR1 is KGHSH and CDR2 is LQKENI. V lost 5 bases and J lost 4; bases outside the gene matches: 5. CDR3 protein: CASSTRQGPDTQYF. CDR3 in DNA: TGTGCCAGCTCAACGCGACAGGGGCCAGATACGCAGTATTTT.

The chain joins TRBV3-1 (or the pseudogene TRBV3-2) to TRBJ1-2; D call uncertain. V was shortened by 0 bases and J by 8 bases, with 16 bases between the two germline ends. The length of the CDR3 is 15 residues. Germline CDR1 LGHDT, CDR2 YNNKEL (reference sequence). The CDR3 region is CASSQDRPVGSGYTF. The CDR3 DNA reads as TGTGCCAGCAGCCAAGATCGACCGGTAGGGAGCGGCTACACCTTC.

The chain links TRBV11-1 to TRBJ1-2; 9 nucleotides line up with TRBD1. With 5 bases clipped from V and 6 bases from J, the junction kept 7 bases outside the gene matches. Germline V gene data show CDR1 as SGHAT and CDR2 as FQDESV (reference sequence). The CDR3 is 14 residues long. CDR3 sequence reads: CASSRTGDVNGYTF. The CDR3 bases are TGTGCCAGCAGCCGGACAGGGGATGTGAATGGCTACACCTTC.

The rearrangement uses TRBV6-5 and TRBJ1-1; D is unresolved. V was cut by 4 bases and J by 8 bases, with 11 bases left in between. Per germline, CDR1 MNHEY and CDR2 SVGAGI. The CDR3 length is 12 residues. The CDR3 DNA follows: TGTGCCAGCAGTTTTTTGGCATCAGAAGCTTTCTTT. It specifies CASSFLASEAFF.

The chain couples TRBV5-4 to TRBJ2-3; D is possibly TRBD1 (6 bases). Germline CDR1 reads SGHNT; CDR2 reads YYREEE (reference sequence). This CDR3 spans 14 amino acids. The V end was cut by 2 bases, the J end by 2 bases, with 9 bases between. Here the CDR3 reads CASSFRTDTDTQYF. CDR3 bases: TGTGCCAGCAGCTTCAGGACAGACACAGATACGCAGTATTTT.

Here the CDR3 reads CASSERSGVTDTQYF. In DNA form, the CDR3 reads TGTGCCAGCAGTGAAAGGTCGGGGGTTACAGATACGCAGTATTTT. This rearrangement joins TRBV6-1 to TRBJ2-3; a possible D gene is TRBD2 (6 bases). The V gene's germline CDR1 is MNHNS and CDR2 SASEGT. V lost 2 bases to trimming and J lost 3 bases, with 12 bases between them. This CDR3 has 15 residues.

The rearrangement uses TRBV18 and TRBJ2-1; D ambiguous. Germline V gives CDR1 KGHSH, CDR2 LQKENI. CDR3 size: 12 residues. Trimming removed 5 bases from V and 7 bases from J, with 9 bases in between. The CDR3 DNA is TGTGCCAGCTCAATCTACAGTAATGAGCAGTTCTTC. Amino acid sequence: CASSIYSNEQFF.

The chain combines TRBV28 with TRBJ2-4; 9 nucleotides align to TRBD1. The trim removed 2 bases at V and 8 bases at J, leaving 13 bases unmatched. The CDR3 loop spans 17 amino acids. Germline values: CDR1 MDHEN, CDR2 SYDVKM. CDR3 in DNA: TGTGCCAGCAGTTTAATCGGCCTGGACAGGGGACGGGACATTCAGTACTTC. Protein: CASSLIGLDRGRDIQYF.

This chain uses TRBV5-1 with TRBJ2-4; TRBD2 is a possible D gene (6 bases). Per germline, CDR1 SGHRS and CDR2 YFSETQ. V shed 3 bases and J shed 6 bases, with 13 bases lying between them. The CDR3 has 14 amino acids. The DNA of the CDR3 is TGCGCCAGCAGCTCCTCGGGACTGTCAAACATTCAGTACTTC. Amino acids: CASSSSGLSNIQYF.

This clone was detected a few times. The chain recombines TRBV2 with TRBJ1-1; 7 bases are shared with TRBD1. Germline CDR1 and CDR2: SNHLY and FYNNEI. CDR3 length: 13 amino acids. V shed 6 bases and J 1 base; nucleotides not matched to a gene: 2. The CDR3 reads CASRGQWNTEAFF. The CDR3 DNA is TGTGCCAGCAGGGGACAGTGGAACACTGAAGCTTTCTTT.

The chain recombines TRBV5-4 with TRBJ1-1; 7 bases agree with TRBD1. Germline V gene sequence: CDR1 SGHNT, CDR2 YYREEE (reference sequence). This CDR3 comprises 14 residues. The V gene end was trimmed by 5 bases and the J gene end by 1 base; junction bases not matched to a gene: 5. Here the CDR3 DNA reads TGTGCCAGCAGACCGACAGGGACGAACACTGAAGCTTTCTTT. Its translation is CASRPTGTNTEAFF.

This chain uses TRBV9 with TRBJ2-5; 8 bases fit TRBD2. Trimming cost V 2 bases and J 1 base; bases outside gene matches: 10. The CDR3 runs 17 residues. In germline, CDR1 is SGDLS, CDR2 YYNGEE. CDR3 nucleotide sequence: TGTGCCAGCAGCGTTGGCATCATTACTAGCGGCCAAGAGACCCAGTACTTC. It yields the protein CASSVGIITSGQETQYF.